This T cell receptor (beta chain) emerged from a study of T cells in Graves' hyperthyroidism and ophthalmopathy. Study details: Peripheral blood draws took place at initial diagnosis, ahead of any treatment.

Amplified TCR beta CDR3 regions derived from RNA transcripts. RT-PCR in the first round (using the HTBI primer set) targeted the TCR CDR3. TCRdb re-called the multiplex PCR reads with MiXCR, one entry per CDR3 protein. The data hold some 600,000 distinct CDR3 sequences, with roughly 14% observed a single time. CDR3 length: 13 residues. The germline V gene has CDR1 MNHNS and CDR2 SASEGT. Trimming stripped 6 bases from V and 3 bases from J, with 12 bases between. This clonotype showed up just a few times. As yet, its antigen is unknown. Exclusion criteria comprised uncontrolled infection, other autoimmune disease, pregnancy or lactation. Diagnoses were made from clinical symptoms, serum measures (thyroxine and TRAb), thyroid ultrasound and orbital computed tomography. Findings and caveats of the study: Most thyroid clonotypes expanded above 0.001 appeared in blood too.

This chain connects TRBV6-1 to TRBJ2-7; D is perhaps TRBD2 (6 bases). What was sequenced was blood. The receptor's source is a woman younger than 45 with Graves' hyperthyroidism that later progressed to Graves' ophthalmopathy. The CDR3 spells CASRDPGVYEQYF. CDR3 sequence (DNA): TGTGCCAGCAGGGATCCGGGGGTCTACGAGCAGTACTTC.